This T cell receptor beta chain originates from a study of T cell repertoires in cytomegalovirus infection. For the study at large: Signatures in public TCR beta sequences pointed to both CMV infection and matching HLA type. Study-wide results and caveats: The study found HLA-C-restricted CMV-specific TCR beta clonotypes dominating the ex vivo response.

This clonotype was detected only a few times. Its antigen is currently unknown. This CDR3 contains 12 residues. TCRdb re-called the reads through MiXCR, storing one row per CDR3 protein. The repertoire holds 69,000 or so distinct CDR3 sequences, roughly 28% seen once, with 50% to 70% in the top ten. The chain employs TRBV12-3 or TRBV12-4 and TRBJ1-2; TRBD1 matches 8 bases. The sequencing used CD8+ T cells from cultured PBMCs, collected from culture after CMV antigen stimulation. The receptor's source is a human donor in good health (CMV status not recorded). Some clones in this sample may be carry-over from other donors' samples. The CDR3 protein is CGDRQENYGYTF. The DNA of the CDR3 is TGTGGGGACAGGCAGGAGAACTATGGCTACACCTTC.